This T cell receptor beta chain was sequenced in a study of quantifying T cell responses using KT2 cells. Across the whole study: RNA was reverse transcribed with TCR alpha and beta constant-region primers. Study results and caveats: Counts of KT2 alpha and beta sequences rose linearly with the number of KT2 cells added.

The junction had 9 bases not matched to a gene; V was cut back by 6 bases and J by 2 bases. The CDR3 totals 15 residues. With respect to this clonotype: Its antigen is currently unknown.

Each cDNA got a UMI-containing oligo ligated at its 3' end. The first PCR ran approximately 4 cycles with an equimolar RC1.1 and RC1.2 beta primer mix. TCRdb used MiXCR to reprocess the UMI-ligation and nested PCR reads, holding one entry per CDR3 protein. The sample consists of 45,000 to 65,000 distinct CDR3 sequences, 9% to 15% of them appearing once. The source of this sequence is a human donor. The chain has TRBV12-3 or TRBV12-4 and TRBJ2-7; 8 positions match TRBD1. Input material: PBMCs spiked with cells of the T cell clone KT2. This CDR3 is CASSPRTGITYEQYF. CDR3 DNA: TGTGCCAGCAGCCCCCGGACAGGGATAACCTACGAGCAGTACTTC.